This T cell receptor beta chain was obtained from a study of PD-L1 blockade in urothelial cancer. The wider study: Twenty-five of 29 patients were males with bladder-origin urothelial cancer.

The data were produced by immunoSEQ multiplex PCR, yet TCRdb's version contains in-frame clones alone and is incomplete. Of around 42,000 clones in the sample, roughly four fifths are singletons; the top ten hold 2.5% to 3%. CDR3 length equals 16 residues. V shed 4 bases and J 4 bases; nucleotides not matched to a gene: 9. CDR1 and CDR2 from the germline V gene are MDHEN and SYDVKM. Here the sequenced sample was PBMCs, taken around atezolizumab (anti-PD-L1) treatment. This sequence joins TRBV28 and TRBJ2-1; 8 positions agree with TRBD2. The sequence came from a man between 65 and 80 years old with urothelial cancer. The CDR3 loop reads CASSSMGLVTYNEQFF. CDR3 bases: TGTGCCAGCAGTTCCATGGGACTAGTCACGTACAATGAGCAGTTCTTC.